A single sample is the source of the 22 T cell receptor beta chains below, sequenced in a study (dated by TCRdb to the mid-2010s). Cells that were CD4+CD25+CD127-/low were the ones isolated as Tregs. To prepare the library, 5' RACE was applied. The instrument was an Illumina MiSeq. TCRdb itself trimmed the public reads at Q25 with fastp, ran MiXCR and retained productive beta chains. Identical CDR3 protein sequences are pooled into one entry, listed with their most common genes and DNA. This sample's table lists around 70 distinct CDR3 sequences. The sample comprised tumor-infiltrating Tregs sorted from the breast tumor. The receptor set was obtained from a female donor with breast cancer.

In this sample, this clonotype turned up once. The library was built for alpha chains, so this beta chain is an off-target read and its size means little. This chain links TRBV10-3 with TRBJ1-5, with 8 bases lining up with TRBD1. The CDR3 sequence is 15 residues long. Looked up from germline, CDR1 is ENHRY and CDR2 is SYGVKD. The V segment lost 3 bases and the J segment 5 bases; nucleotides outside the gene matches: 6. The CDR3 sequence is CAISDSGQGYQPQHF. In DNA, the CDR3 is TGTGCCATCAGTGATTCTGGACAGGGCTATCAGCCCCAGCATTTT.

For this clonotype: This beta chain was picked up by a library intended for alpha chains and is off target, so its count carries little meaning. V is TRBV20-1 and J is TRBJ2-3; 10 bases line up with TRBD2. Per the germline V gene, CDR1 is DFQATT and CDR2 is SNEGSKA (reference sequence). The CDR3 has 14 residues. Trimming at V came to 5 bases and at J to 2 bases, leaving 4 bases not matched to a gene. CDR3 in amino acids: CSAPLAGTTDTQYF. For the CDR3, the DNA is TGCAGTGCTCCACTAGCGGGAACCACAGATACGCAGTATTTT.

Note on this clonotype: Since the library was made to target alpha chains, this beta chain is a stray read and its abundance is not meaningful. The rearrangement uses TRBV6-2 or TRBV6-3 and TRBJ2-3; 7 bases are shared with TRBD2. Germline CDR1 is MNHEY and CDR2 is SVGEGT. This CDR3 is built from 14 residues. With V trimmed by 8 bases and J by 4 bases, 9 bases remained unmatched. In DNA, the CDR3 is TGTGCCAGCGCCGCTAGCGGACTCCCAGATACGCAGTATTTT. Amino acids: CASAASGLPDTQYF.

Note on this clonotype: This beta chain is a stray sequence in a library constructed for alpha chains; its clone size is not meaningful. The V and J genes are TRBV12-3 or TRBV12-4 and TRBJ1-2, with no clear D. V was cut by 2 bases and J by 4 bases, with 11 bases left in between. The CDR3 has 14 residues. CDR3 protein: CASSLTAEGYGYTF. CDR3 nucleotides: TGTGCCAGCAGTTTAACAGCCGAGGGCTATGGCTACACCTTC.

Turning to this clonotype: This beta chain appears as a stray read in a library generated for alpha chains; its size is not informative. The rearrangement uses TRBV7-2 and TRBJ2-7; TRBD2 agrees at 9 bases. CDR1 is SGHTA and CDR2 is FQGNSA in the germline V gene. The V segment lost 4 bases and the J segment 0 bases; nucleotides outside the gene matches: 7. The CDR3 runs to 16 residues. CDR3 in DNA: TGTGCCAGCAGCTCCCGAGCGGGGGGTTCCTCCTACGAGCAGTACTTC. This translates into CASSSRAGGSSYEQYF.

Turning to this clonotype: With the library built for alpha chains, this beta chain is off target and its frequency is not meaningful. The chain uses TRBV6-2 or TRBV6-3 and TRBJ2-3; tentatively, D is TRBD2 (5 bases). V was trimmed by 8 bases and J by 1 base, leaving 13 bases between them. Germline lookup yields CDR1 MNHEY and CDR2 SVGEGT. The CDR3 is made up of 14 amino acids. CDR3 region: CASATFGGTDTQYF. CDR3 nucleotides: TGTGCCAGCGCAACATTCGGGGGCACAGATACGCAGTATTTT.

Worth noting for this clonotype: The size of this beta chain means little, since it is a stray read in a library made for alpha chains. The J gene is TRBJ2-1, the V gene TRBV15; 9 positions match TRBD2. CDR3 length: 14 amino acids. V trimming: 2 bases; J trimming: 8 bases; junction bases outside the gene matches: 4. Per germline, CDR1 LNHNV and CDR2 YYDKDF (reference sequence). The CDR3 loop is CATSRLAGRDEQFF. DNA of the CDR3: TGTGCCACCAGCAGACTAGCGGGGCGGGATGAGCAGTTCTTC.

As regards this clonotype: This beta chain is an unintended read in a library built for alpha chains; its size means little. J is TRBJ1-1 and V is TRBV7-2; D ambiguous. V was cut by 8 bases and J by 8 bases, with 9 bases left in between. CDR3 size: 10 residues. Germline V CDR1 and CDR2: SGHTA, FQGNSA. The CDR3 DNA reads as TGTGCCAGCCGGGCGGGAGAAGCTTTCTTT. This codes for CASRAGEAFF.

As regards this clonotype: Little can be read into the size of this beta chain, an off-target read in a library designed for alpha chains. The CDR3 is CASSFLRTDTQYF. CDR3 nucleotide sequence: TGCGCCAGCAGCTTTCTGCGGACAGATACGCAGTATTTT. The J gene is TRBJ2-3, the V gene TRBV5-1; D not certain. The germline V gene encodes CDR1 SGHRS and CDR2 YFSETQ. This CDR3 is 13 amino acids long. Trimming removed 2 bases from V and 3 bases from J, with 7 bases in between.

About this clonotype: This beta chain appears as a stray read in a library generated for alpha chains; its size is not informative. The gene calls are TRBV20-1 and TRBJ1-6; 9 nucleotides agree with TRBD1. The CDR3 sequence is 15 residues long. CDR1 and CDR2 from the germline V gene are DFQATT and SNEGSKA (reference sequence). Losses at the gene ends were 0 bases for V and 9 bases for J; bases not matched to a gene: 6. The CDR3 DNA sequence: TGCAGTGCTAGAGATGTGGGACAGGGCAGTTCACCCCTCCACTTT. Protein product: CSARDVGQGSSPLHF.

To note about this clonotype: Since it is a stray read in a library aimed at alpha chains, this beta chain has a size that is not meaningful. The rearrangement links TRBV5-1 to TRBJ2-3; TRBD2 aligns across 14 bases. The CDR3 contains 15 residues. The V gene end was trimmed by 4 bases and the J gene end by 5 bases; junction bases not matched to a gene: 3. Germline-derived CDR1 and CDR2 are SGHRS and YFSETQ. The chain's CDR3 is CASSMTSGGVDTQYF. The DNA of the CDR3 is TGCGCCAGCAGCATGACTAGCGGGGGGGTAGATACGCAGTATTTT.

Notes on this clonotype: This beta chain is a stray read from a library made for alpha chains; its abundance is not meaningful. The rearrangement uses TRBV5-1 and TRBJ2-2; tentative D call: TRBD1 (7 bases). The CDR3 length is 14 residues. Deletions cut 4 bases from V and 5 bases from J, with 12 bases between. Germline V gene lookup returns CDR1 SGHRS and CDR2 YFSETQ. For the CDR3, the DNA is TGCGCCAGCAGCGGAGGGGGCAGGACCGGGGAGCTGTTTTTT. Encoded protein: CASSGGGRTGELFF.

As to this clonotype: This beta chain lies outside the target of a library built for alpha chains; its clone size means little. V is TRBV25-1 and J is TRBJ2-1; D may be TRBD1 or TRBD2 (5 bases each). Per germline, CDR1 MGHDK and CDR2 SYGVNS. Trimming removed 6 bases at V and 10 bases at J, with 10 bases between. The CDR3 extends over 11 amino acids. The CDR3 is CASSLGDEQFF. CDR3 nucleotides: TGTGCCAGCAGCTTAGGGGACGAGCAGTTCTTC.

A word on this clonotype: A library prepared for alpha chains yielded this beta chain as an off-target read; its size is of little meaning. This chain joins TRBV7-2 and TRBJ1-1, with TRBD1 identical over 7 bases. CDR3 length equals 14 residues. The V segment lost 3 bases and the J segment 7 bases; nucleotides outside the gene matches: 8. The germline V gene has CDR1 SGHTA and CDR2 FQGNSA. As DNA, the CDR3 is TGTGCCAGCAGCTTGGCCGACAGGGCTGGTGAAGCTTTCTTT. As protein: CASSLADRAGEAFF.

Points on this clonotype: The library was built for alpha chains, so this beta chain is an off-target read and its size means little. The chain links TRBV12-3 or TRBV12-4 to TRBJ2-7; 11 bases map to TRBD1. V shed 6 bases and J 4 bases; nucleotides not matched to a gene: 2. CDR3 length: 13 amino acids. The CDR3 nucleotides read TGTGCCAGCAGACGGGACAGGGGGTACGAGCAGTACTTC. It specifies CASRRDRGYEQYF.

With regard to this clonotype: With the library built for alpha chains, this beta chain is off target and its frequency is not meaningful. The rearrangement uses TRBV4-2 and TRBJ2-4; 8 nucleotides agree with TRBD2. There are 16 residues in the CDR3. The trim removed 1 base at V and 8 bases at J, leaving 10 bases unmatched. Germline CDR1 and CDR2: LGHNA and YNFKEQ. As DNA, the CDR3 is TGTGCCAGCAGCCAAGGGAACGGGGGGGCCGGGGACATTCAGTACTTC. This gives the protein CASSQGNGGAGDIQYF.

With respect to this clonotype: Because this beta chain is a stray read in a library intended to capture alpha chains, its abundance should not be given much weight. This chain connects TRBV10-2 to TRBJ2-2; 7 bases align to TRBD1. V shed 7 bases, J shed 5 bases, and the junction held 4 bases outside the gene matches. The CDR3 runs to 13 residues. The germline gives CDR1 WSHSY, CDR2 SAAADI. This CDR3 reads CASIPGGTGELFF. Here the CDR3 DNA reads TGCGCCAGCATACCAGGGGGAACCGGGGAGCTGTTTTTT.

A word on this clonotype: This beta chain is off target for a library built for alpha chains, so its abundance means little. The DNA for the CDR3 is TGTACCAGCAGCCCTAGAATAGCGGGAGGCGAGACCCAGTACTTC. This sequence encodes CTSSPRIAGGETQYF. The chain has TRBV7-2 and TRBJ2-5; 10 bases fit TRBD2. CDR1 and CDR2 (germline): SGHTA, FQGNSA. Germline trimming cut 5 bases from V and 5 bases from J; bases unmatched to any gene: 8. The CDR3 is 15 residues long.

With respect to this clonotype: This beta chain turned up in a library designed for alpha chains; as an off-target read, its abundance says little. The CDR3: CSASHLLAGGSDTQYF. CDR3 sequence (DNA): TGCAGTGCTAGTCACCTACTAGCGGGAGGGTCAGATACGCAGTATTTT. V gene TRBV20-1 combines with J gene TRBJ2-3; 13 positions match TRBD2. CDR1 and CDR2 from the germline V gene are DFQATT and SNEGSKA (reference sequence). The CDR3 length is 16 residues. V lost 3 bases to trimming and J lost 4 bases; unmatched junction nucleotides: 7.

Notes on this clonotype: With the library built for alpha chains, this beta chain is off target and its frequency is not meaningful. The J gene is TRBJ2-7, the V gene TRBV6-2 or TRBV6-3, with TRBD2 matching over 15 bases. Germline values: CDR1 MNHEY, CDR2 SVGEGT. The trim removed 6 bases at V and 4 bases at J, leaving 4 bases unmatched. CDR3 length: 15 amino acids. CDR3 sequence reads: CASSGGLAGGYEQYF. The CDR3 DNA follows: TGTGCCAGCAGCGGGGGACTAGCGGGAGGTTACGAGCAGTACTTC.

This clonotype was seen just once. The library was built for alpha chains, so this beta chain is an off-target read and its size means little. The genes are TRBV5-1 and TRBJ1-6; D unresolved. V gave up 0 bases and J gave up 9 bases, with 10 bases separating them. Looked up from germline, CDR1 is SGHRS and CDR2 is YFSETQ. The CDR3 length is 14 residues. CDR3: CASSLEQYRSPLHF. The CDR3 DNA reads as TGCGCCAGCAGCTTGGAACAGTATCGTTCACCCCTCCACTTT.

Details on this clonotype: The size of this beta chain means little, since it is a stray read in a library made for alpha chains. This sequence joins TRBV12-3 or TRBV12-4 and TRBJ2-2; a possible D gene is TRBD1 (6 bases). CDR3 length: 14 amino acids. V lost 6 bases and J 0 bases, leaving 8 bases between the germline ends. The CDR3 DNA reads as TGTGCCAGCAGGGACAGTCCGAACACCGGGGAGCTGTTTTTT. It is translated as CASRDSPNTGELFF.